Below, 29 T cell receptor beta chains from the same sample are listed, as sequenced in a study of CD4 T cells in relation to SARS-CoV-2 and coronaviruses. The unexposed donors gave CD4+ T cells in about 2011-2018, prior to COVID-19. After 10 to 11 days of culture, CD4+ T cells were isolated. Their antigens remain unidentified. Some clones are missing from TCRdb's copy, which holds only in-frame ones; the method was immunoSEQ multiplex PCR. The table has some 11,000 clones, 80% to 90% seen once. The sample was CD4+ T cells from PBMCs, cultured in vitro. Source of these receptors: a human donor in good health.

The chain has TRBV14 and TRBJ2-7; D not certain. Trimming removed 4 bases at V and 4 bases at J, with 14 bases between. Looked up from germline, CDR1 is SGHDN and CDR2 is FVKESK. The CDR3 contains 14 residues. CDR3 region: CASSPRTPGYEQYF. The CDR3, as DNA: TGTGCCAGCAGCCCCCGGACCCCCGGGTACGAGCAGTACTTC.

In this sample, this clone turned up a few times. The rearrangement uses TRBV11-1 and TRBJ2-5; 7 bases are a match to TRBD2. Losses at the gene ends were 1 base for V and 4 bases for J; bases not matched to a gene: 9. Germline lookup yields CDR1 SGHAT and CDR2 FQDESV (reference sequence). The CDR3 has 16 amino acids. CDR3: CASSLGVSRERETQYF. CDR3 nucleotide sequence: TGTGCCAGCAGCTTAGGTGTCTCGCGGGAGAGAGAGACCCAGTACTTC.

CDR3 amino acids: CASSEQGGLGNTIYF. CDR3 nucleotides: TGTGCCAGCTCAGAACAGGGCGGCTTGGGGAACACCATATATTTT. The V gene is TRBV18, the J gene TRBJ1-3; D possibly corresponds to TRBD1 (6 bases). V lost 5 bases and J 7 bases, leaving 18 bases between the germline ends. The CDR3 runs 15 residues. Germline V CDR1 and CDR2: KGHSH, LQKENI.

The rearrangement uses TRBV2 and TRBJ2-7; 13 nucleotides line up with TRBD2. The V segment lost 7 bases and the J segment 3 bases; nucleotides outside the gene matches: 9. CDR3 length: 16 amino acids. From germline, CDR1 is SNHLY and CDR2 FYNNEI. In nucleotides, the CDR3 is TGTGCCAGCATCCCCATTAGGACTAGCGGGAGCTACGAGCAGTACTTC. This codes for CASIPIRTSGSYEQYF.

This clone was found once. The J gene is TRBJ2-3, the V gene TRBV5-1; 9 positions agree with TRBD2. Germline CDR1 reads SGHRS; CDR2 reads YFSETQ. This CDR3 comprises 16 residues. V lost 3 bases and J lost 0; bases outside the gene matches: 5. Here the CDR3 reads CASSSLAGASTDTQYF. DNA for the CDR3: TGCGCCAGCAGCTCACTAGCGGGCGCTAGCACAGATACGCAGTATTTT.

The rearrangement joins TRBV19 to TRBJ2-7; TRBD2 agrees at 11 bases. The CDR3 contains 14 residues. Germline V gives CDR1 LNHDA, CDR2 SQIVND (reference sequence). Unmatched junction bases numbered 4, after V lost 5 bases and J lost 4 bases. CDR3 in DNA: TGTGCCAGTAGTCAGACTAGCGGGATGTACGAGCAGTACTTC. Its protein is CASSQTSGMYEQYF.

In DNA form, the CDR3 reads TGTGCCAGCAGCCTACGCATGCCGGGACAGGGAAACACCGGGGAGCTGTTTTTT. Amino acid sequence: CASSLRMPGQGNTGELFF. V gene TRBV9 combines with J gene TRBJ2-2, with 9 bases aligning to TRBD1. V lost 4 bases to trimming and J lost 2 bases; unmatched junction nucleotides: 12. CDR1 SGDLS and CDR2 YYNGEE come from the germline V gene. The CDR3 is 18 residues long.

The chain uses TRBV6-2 or TRBV6-3 and TRBJ2-2; D might be TRBD2 (5 bases). This CDR3 region has 17 residues. CDR1 and CDR2 (germline): MNHEY, SVGEGT. V lost 2 bases and J lost 5, with 18 bases in between. The CDR3 sequence: CASSYGSPIGGTGELFF. DNA for the CDR3: TGTGCCAGCAGTTACGGGAGCCCCATCGGCGGGACCGGGGAGCTGTTTTTT.

The chain uses TRBV19 and TRBJ2-1; 8 bases are a match to TRBD2. The CDR3 is 14 residues long. Germline V gene data show CDR1 as LNHDA and CDR2 as SQIVND (reference sequence). The trim removed 1 base at V and 6 bases at J, leaving 2 bases unmatched. The CDR3 protein is CASSIAGGLNEQFF. CDR3 in DNA: TGTGCCAGTAGTATAGCGGGAGGGCTCAATGAGCAGTTCTTC.

V and J are TRBV18 and TRBJ2-7, with D perhaps TRBD2 (6 bases). The germline V gene encodes CDR1 KGHSH and CDR2 LQKENI. Trimming stripped 3 bases from V and 5 bases from J, with 14 bases between. CDR3 length: 14 amino acids. CDR3 DNA: TGTGCCAGCTCACCCGGGAGAAGCGTCGACGAGCAGTACTTC. Its protein is CASSPGRSVDEQYF.

The rearrangement joins TRBV10-2 to TRBJ2-5; possible D gene TRBD2, 5 bases. Trimming stripped 2 bases from V and 7 bases from J, with 11 bases between. CDR1 and CDR2 from the germline V gene are WSHSY and SAAADI. The length of the CDR3 is 13 residues. The CDR3, as DNA: TGCGCCAGCAGTGAGAGGCTAGAGGGGACCCAGTACTTC. Residues: CASSERLEGTQYF.

This clone was detected only once. V is TRBV7-3 and J is TRBJ2-1; D possibly corresponds to TRBD2 (6 bases). CDR3 length: 15 residues. Germline V lookup: CDR1 SGHTA, CDR2 FQGTGA. V shed 3 bases and J shed 5 bases, with 14 bases lying between them. As DNA, the CDR3 is TGTGCCAGCAGCTTGGACTATCAAAAACACAATGAGCAGTTCTTC. This translates into CASSLDYQKHNEQFF.

The chain combines TRBV2 with TRBJ2-5, with 12 nucleotides matching TRBD1. CDR1 and CDR2 (germline): SNHLY, FYNNEI. The CDR3 runs to 16 residues. Losses at the gene ends were 5 bases for V and 5 bases for J; bases not matched to a gene: 9. CDR3 amino acids: CASSPQGQGARETQYF. In DNA form, the CDR3 reads TGTGCCAGCAGTCCTCAGGGACAGGGGGCGCGGGAGACCCAGTACTTC.

Turning to this clone: The sample contains more than one DNA sequence encoding this CDR3. The genes are TRBV5-6 and TRBJ2-7, with D perhaps assigned TRBD1 or TRBD2 (5 bases each). The CDR3 has 14 residues. V was clipped by 4 bases and J by 0 bases, with 11 bases between them. In germline, CDR1 is SGHDT, CDR2 YYEEEE. This CDR3 reads CASSTGRTSYEQYF. In DNA form, the CDR3 reads TGTGCCAGCAGCACGGGACGGACCTCCTACGAGCAGTACTTC.

The chain links TRBV5-4 to TRBJ2-2; 9 nucleotides align to TRBD2. This CDR3 is built from 17 residues. Germline CDR1 is SGHNT and CDR2 is YYREEE (reference sequence). V gave up 7 bases and J gave up 5 bases; unmatched junction bases: 15. The CDR3 coding sequence is TGTGCCAGCCTGCGTAGCGGGAGCCCAAAGGGTACCGGGGAGCTGTTTTTT. It yields the protein CASLRSGSPKGTGELFF.

This sequence joins TRBV12-5 and TRBJ1-6; no clear D gene. The V end lost 3 bases, the J end lost 0 bases, and 9 bases lay between the germline ends. The CDR3 runs to 16 residues. Germline-derived CDR1 and CDR2 are LGHNT and FRNRAP. The CDR3 sequence: CASGFLVSSYNSPLHF. CDR3 coding DNA: TGTGCTAGTGGTTTCCTGGTCTCCTCCTATAATTCACCCCTCCACTTT.

This chain connects TRBV7-3 to TRBJ2-2, with D possibly being TRBD2 (6 bases). V lost 0 bases, J lost 4 bases, and 12 bases lay in between. Per the germline V gene, CDR1 is SGHTA and CDR2 is FQGTGA. CDR3 length: 16 amino acids. Here the CDR3 reads CASSLTPGAGTGELFF. The DNA for the CDR3 is TGTGCCAGCAGCTTAACTCCGGGAGCGGGCACCGGGGAGCTGTTTTTT.

The chain employs TRBV19 and TRBJ2-2; D possibly uses TRBD1 or TRBD2 (5 bases each). CDR1 LNHDA and CDR2 SQIVND come from the germline V gene (reference sequence). The germline V and J ends were trimmed by 3 bases and 6 bases, with 14 bases remaining between them. The CDR3 has 15 residues. The CDR3 DNA follows: TGTGCCAGTAGTATTCGGGGCCCGGACGCCGGGGAGCTGTTTTTT. Amino acids: CASSIRGPDAGELFF.

The V gene is TRBV19, the J gene TRBJ1-2; 8 bases fit TRBD1. Looked up from germline, CDR1 is LNHDA and CDR2 is SQIVND (reference sequence). CDR3 length equals 15 residues. The trim removed 7 bases at V and 2 bases at J, leaving 9 bases unmatched. The CDR3 DNA reads as TGTGCCAGTACCGATCCAGGGGGCCTCAACTATGGCTACACCTTC. Protein product: CASTDPGGLNYGYTF.

This clone was found a few times. The chain links TRBV5-6 to TRBJ1-3, with D tentatively TRBD1 (5 bases). V lost 3 bases and J 0 bases, leaving 7 bases between the germline ends. Germline CDR1 reads SGHDT; CDR2 reads YYEEEE. The CDR3 length is 14 residues. The CDR3 nucleotides read TGTGCCAGCAGCTGGGGGAGCTCTGGAAACACCATATATTTT. Amino acid sequence: CASSWGSSGNTIYF.

The chain recombines TRBV24-1 with TRBJ2-5; D ambiguous. The CDR3 length is 13 residues. With 2 bases removed from V and 0 bases from J, the gap between germline ends came to 3 bases. Germline values: CDR1 KGHDR, CDR2 SFDVKD. The CDR3: CATSDSYQETQYF. Written as DNA, the CDR3 is TGTGCCACCAGTGATTCCTACCAAGAGACCCAGTACTTC.

This sequence joins TRBV6-5 and TRBJ1-5; no reliable D call. CDR1 and CDR2 (germline): MNHEY, SVGAGI. V lost 6 bases to trimming and J lost 2 bases, with 5 bases between them. The CDR3 totals 12 residues. The chain's CDR3 is CASRNRNQPQHF. The CDR3, as DNA: TGTGCCAGCAGGAATCGCAATCAGCCCCAGCATTTT.

V gene TRBV19 combines with J gene TRBJ2-5; 8 bases align to TRBD2. The CDR3 is made up of 16 amino acids. The trim removed 4 bases at V and 0 bases at J, leaving 7 bases unmatched. Germline loops: CDR1 LNHDA, CDR2 SQIVND (reference sequence). The CDR3: CASSSPGGMYQETQYF. The CDR3 region has the DNA TGTGCCAGTAGTAGCCCGGGGGGGATGTACCAAGAGACCCAGTACTTC.

The genes are TRBV19 and TRBJ1-1, with no clear D. Trimming removed 1 base at V and 6 bases at J, with 9 bases between. Germline values: CDR1 LNHDA, CDR2 SQIVND (reference sequence). The CDR3 length is 13 residues. The CDR3 loop reads CASSIVDGPEAFF. CDR3 DNA: TGTGCCAGTAGTATAGTGGACGGTCCTGAAGCTTTCTTT.

V is TRBV3-1 (or the pseudogene TRBV3-2) and J is TRBJ1-2; D unresolved. The length of the CDR3 is 11 residues. V lost 6 bases to trimming and J lost 8 bases, with 10 bases between them. The germline V gene encodes CDR1 LGHDT and CDR2 YNNKEL (reference sequence). The CDR3 coding sequence is TGTGCCAGCAGGTCACAAACAGGCTACACCTTC. It translates to CASRSQTGYTF.

CDR3 coding DNA: TGTGCCAGCAGCTTATGGGGGAGTATGAATACGCAGTATTTT. Its protein product is CASSLWGSMNTQYF. V gene TRBV7-9 combines with J gene TRBJ2-3; either TRBD1 or TRBD2 may supply D (5 bases each). V lost 2 bases and J lost 7, with 13 bases in between. CDR1 is SEHNR, CDR2 FQNEAQ, per germline (reference sequence). The CDR3 loop spans 14 amino acids.

V is TRBV19 and J is TRBJ1-2; TRBD1 matches 7 bases. V lost 7 bases to trimming and J lost 2 bases; unmatched junction nucleotides: 7. Germline V gene data show CDR1 as LNHDA and CDR2 as SQIVND (reference sequence). There are 14 residues in the CDR3. CDR3 sequence reads: CASTRTGLNYGYTF. CDR3 sequence (DNA): TGTGCCAGTACACGGACAGGCCTAAACTATGGCTACACCTTC.

This rearrangement joins TRBV5-4 to TRBJ1-1; TRBD1 matches at 8 bases. CDR1 is SGHNT and CDR2 is YYREEE in the germline V gene (reference sequence). The CDR3 has 13 amino acids. Germline trimming cut 0 bases from V and 7 bases from J; bases unmatched to any gene: 2. CDR3 nucleotide sequence: TGTGCCAGCAGCTTGGGGACAGGGCGTGAAGCTTTCTTT. Translation: CASSLGTGREAFF.

The chain is built from TRBV7-6 and TRBJ1-4; D not resolved. This CDR3 spans 14 amino acids. V gave up 5 bases and J gave up 7 bases, with 14 bases separating them. The germline V gene has CDR1 SGHVS and CDR2 FNYEAQ. Here the CDR3 DNA reads TGTGCCAGCAGCCCCGGAGGGCCAGGTGAAAAACTGTTTTTT. Protein product: CASSPGGPGEKLFF.